The entry below gives a single T cell receptor (beta chain) sequence along with its context. This CDR3 region has 13 residues. Germline CDR1 reads MNHNS; CDR2 reads SASEGT. Trimming took 8 bases from V and 0 from J, leaving 11 bases between them. This record comes from a study of shared clonotypes between healthy human individuals. Repertoires were generated with immunoSEQ multiplex PCR, while TCRdb's copy carries only in-frame clones and drops some. Here the sample spans 2 million to 2.5 million clones, roughly 92% being singletons. Sequenced: naive CD4+ T cells from PBMCs. The subset denotes: CD45RA+ positively selected. V and J are TRBV6-1 and TRBJ2-7; weak D call: TRBD2 (6 bases). The TCR comes from a man aged 18 to 29 in good health. Some clones in this sample may be carry-over from other donors' samples. The CDR3 nucleotides are TGTGCCAGCGGAGGGTTAGTCTCCTACGAGCAGTACTTC. Translating gives CASGGLVSYEQYF.